These 12 T cell receptor beta chains share one sample of origin, sequenced in a study of beta chain features in type 1 diabetes. Regarding the study as a whole: Type 1 diabetes patients had TCRB CDR3s that were shorter (moderately but significantly so) in all four CD4+ subsets.

Antigen specificity for these receptors is unknown. TCRB transcripts that were expressed got sequenced, as all of the isolated RNA had been reverse transcribed. The table came from immunoSEQ multiplex PCR; TCRdb's copy has only in-frame clones and leaves some out. Here the sample spans roughly 150,000 clones, 8.5% to 10% being singletons. Specimen: central memory CD4+ T cells from blood. The receptors originated from a woman between 25 and 40 years old with type 1 diabetes.

This clone was counted a few times. The chain is built from TRBV11-3 and TRBJ2-5; weak D call: TRBD1 (5 bases). CDR3 size: 12 residues. Trimming removed 5 bases at V and 5 bases at J, with 9 bases between. Looked up from germline, CDR1 is SGHNT and CDR2 is YENEEA. The CDR3: CASSPGWETQYF. CDR3 DNA sequence: TGTGCCAGCAGCCCAGGGTGGGAGACCCAGTACTTC. The full variable domain, in which reference TRBV11-3 and TRBJ2-5 provide the parts outside the CDR3, is EAGVVQSPRYKIIEKKQPVAFWCNPISGHNTLYWYLQNLGQGPELLIRYENEEAVDDSQLPKDRFSAERLKGVDSTLKIQPAELGDSAVYLCASSPGWETQYFGPGTRLLVL.

This clone was seen a few times. The rearrangement uses TRBV25-1 and TRBJ2-5, with 10 bases matching TRBD1. CDR3 length: 16 amino acids. Germline CDR1 MGHDK, CDR2 SYGVNS. Germline trimming cut 1 base from V and 5 bases from J; bases unmatched to any gene: 7. For the CDR3, the DNA is TGTGCCAGCAGTGAATCCCTCGGACAGGGGGTGGAGACCCAGTACTTC. Encoded protein: CASSESLGQGVETQYF.

The V call is TRBV6-1, the J call TRBJ1-2; 9 bases align to TRBD1. V lost 0 bases to trimming and J lost 5 bases; unmatched junction nucleotides: 4. CDR3 size: 15 residues. CDR1 and CDR2 from the germline V gene are MNHNS and SASEGT. The CDR3 protein is CASSEAWDRVYGYTF. CDR3 bases: TGTGCCAGCAGTGAAGCATGGGACAGGGTTTATGGCTACACCTTC.

The chain combines TRBV2 with TRBJ2-4, with 10 bases lining up with TRBD1. Germline CDR1 SNHLY, CDR2 FYNNEI. There are 14 residues in the CDR3. Losses at the gene ends were 4 bases for V and 6 bases for J; bases not matched to a gene: 3. CDR3: CASSVDRGRNIQYF. The CDR3 DNA sequence: TGTGCCAGCAGTGTTGACAGGGGGCGAAACATTCAGTACTTC.

V usage is TRBV10-3 and J usage is TRBJ2-7; possible D gene TRBD1, 6 bases. In germline, CDR1 is ENHRY, CDR2 SYGVKD. V lost 6 bases to trimming and J lost 2 bases, with 14 bases between them. The CDR3 is made up of 14 amino acids. The CDR3 coding sequence is TGTGCCATCAGACCGGACAGCAGACCCTACGAGCAGTACTTC. Translated, it gives CAIRPDSRPYEQYF.

The chain recombines TRBV5-1 with TRBJ2-4; D uncertain. Trimming removed 0 bases at V and 0 bases at J, with 7 bases between. The CDR3 runs 15 residues. From germline, CDR1 is SGHRS and CDR2 YFSETQ. CDR3 loop: CASSLDNLAKNIQYF. The CDR3 nucleotides are TGCGCCAGCAGCTTGGATAACTTAGCCAAAAACATTCAGTACTTC.

This clone was seen more than once but under ten times. The V and J genes are TRBV28 and TRBJ1-2; D remains ambiguous. CDR1 and CDR2 from the germline V gene are MDHEN and SYDVKM. The CDR3 runs to 14 residues. V was trimmed by 7 bases and J by 1 base, leaving 13 bases between them. The CDR3 bases are TGTGCCAGCAATGTCCTCGGGGTTAACTATGGCTACACCTTC. This encodes CASNVLGVNYGYTF.

This clone has only a few counts. The chain combines TRBV11-2 with TRBJ2-6, with D perhaps TRBD2 (5 bases). Trimming took off 6 bases at V and 0 bases at J, with 9 bases between the two ends. The CDR3 is 15 residues long. CDR1 and CDR2 (germline): SGHAT, FQNNGV. This CDR3 is CASRGVNSGANVLTF. CDR3 nucleotide sequence: TGTGCCAGCAGGGGAGTGAACTCTGGGGCCAACGTCCTGACTTTC. The entire variable domain, with the rest obtained from reference TRBV11-2 and TRBJ2-6, is as follows: EAGVAQSPRYKIIEKRQSVAFWCNPISGHATLYWYQQILGQGPKLLIQFQNNGVVDDSQLPKDRFSAERLKGVDSTLKIQPAKLEDSAVYLCASRGVNSGANVLTFGAGSRLTVL.

This clone has more than one count but fewer than ten. The chain uses TRBV7-3 and TRBJ2-3, with D uncertain. The CDR3 is 16 residues long. The V gene lost 3 bases and the J gene lost 0 bases, with 13 bases spanning the gap. The germline CDR1 and CDR2 sequences are SGHTA and FQGTGA. The CDR3 DNA reads as TGTGCCAGCAGCTTCCGGAAACCGACTAGCACAGATACGCAGTATTTT. Residues: CASSFRKPTSTDTQYF.

This rearrangement joins TRBV18 to TRBJ2-7; 8 bases are shared with TRBD1. Germline CDR1 reads KGHSH; CDR2 reads LQKENI. This CDR3 is 14 amino acids long. Losses at the gene ends were 5 bases for V and 1 base for J; bases not matched to a gene: 4. This CDR3 reads CASSRDRQSYEQYF. The CDR3 DNA follows: TGTGCCAGCTCAAGGGACAGGCAATCCTACGAGCAGTACTTC.

V usage is TRBV7-3 and J usage is TRBJ2-2, with a weak D call TRBD2 (5 bases). In germline, CDR1 is SGHTA, CDR2 FQGTGA. V dropped 0 bases and J dropped 5 bases, with 10 bases sitting between them. CDR3 length equals 15 residues. CDR3 coding DNA: TGTGCCAGCAGCTTAACCTCTAGCAGAACCGGGGAGCTGTTTTTT. Residues: CASSLTSSRTGELFF.

This clone was counted a few times. This chain uses TRBV2 with TRBJ1-1, with 9 bases identical to TRBD1. The CDR3 runs 13 residues. V lost 5 bases and J lost 10; bases outside the gene matches: 8. The V gene's germline CDR1 is SNHLY and CDR2 FYNNEI. CDR3 sequence reads: CASSRQGERLAFF. The CDR3 DNA sequence: TGTGCCAGCAGTCGACAGGGGGAGAGGTTAGCTTTCTTT.